The clone carrying this T cell receptor beta chain was counted at least ten times. Antigen: not known. CD25-based Treg depletion was applied to purified naive CD4+ T cells. In germline, CDR1 is SGHTA, CDR2 FQGTGA. This CDR3 spans 17 amino acids. The V segment lost 5 bases and the J segment 3 bases; nucleotides outside the gene matches: 11. Full-length variable regions came from constant-region reverse primers plus semi-nested Nested Universal Primer A PCR. A single record per CDR3 protein comes from TCRdb applying MiXCR to the 5' RACE reads. The sample shows approximately 37,000 distinct CDR3 sequences, around 18% of them seen only once. Study-level points and caveats: Tumor memory CD4+ T cell TCR gene usage clustered with blood and lymph node memory CD4+ cells and lymph node naive CD4+ cells. Tumor Tregs overlapped most with tumor, then blood, naive CD4+ cells.

Sequencing was carried out using naive CD4+ T cells sorted from a lymph node. Subset described: naive CD4+ T cells, CD4+CD45RA+CD25-. The V call is TRBV7-3, the J call TRBJ2-2, with 8 bases lining up with TRBD2. The clonotype was recovered from a female donor with breast cancer. CDR3 amino acids: CASSLLRSGRDTGELFF. DNA of the CDR3: TGTGCCAGCAGCCTCCTGAGGAGCGGGAGAGACACCGGGGAGCTGTTTTTT.